This TCR beta chain was captured by sequencing in a study of blood T cell repertoires in COVID-19. Study context: The study drew acute and convalescent COVID-19 samples from the United States, Italy and Spain. In each case, the material was cDNA or gDNA derived from T cells, B-cell-depleted T cells, or PBMCs.

Trimming stripped 2 bases from V and 5 bases from J, with 9 bases between. The CDR3 loop spans 14 amino acids. Germline V gives CDR1 MNHEY, CDR2 SVGEGT. This clone was found a few times. In the original analysis: Reference gene primers were amplified, and this amplification served to estimate nucleated cell counts. Sequenced by immunoSEQ multiplex PCR; TCRdb stores in-frame clones only, minus some. That table is the source of V, J and clone size, and D and trimming were worked out from the DNA. Of about 25,000 clones in the sample, 88% are singletons; the top ten hold about 20%. The sequenced sample was peripheral blood. The source is a man aged 70-80 years in a cohort sampled during active COVID-19. The chain has TRBV6-2 or TRBV6-3 and TRBJ2-2, with D tentatively TRBD2 (5 bases). The CDR3 protein is CASSYGRPTGELFF. CDR3 sequence (DNA): TGTGCCAGCAGTTACGGGAGACCAACCGGGGAGCTGTTTTTT.